This T cell receptor beta chain emerged from a study of T cells in Graves' hyperthyroidism and ophthalmopathy. This clonotype has a count of ten or more. From germline, CDR1 is LNHDA and CDR2 SQIVND (reference sequence). Trimming took 4 bases from V and 7 from J, leaving 7 bases between them. CDR3 length: 11 residues. These patients, aged 18 to 65, had recently diagnosed hyperthyroidism lasting under 2 months. A patient was excluded if there was uncontrolled infection, other autoimmune disease, pregnancy or lactation. Diagnosing involved the use of clinical symptoms, serum thyroxine and TRAb, thyroid ultrasound and orbital computed tomography. PBMCs came from around 10 ml fresh peripheral blood. Amplified TCR beta CDR3 regions derived from RNA transcripts. Primed by the HTBI set, a first-round RT-PCR was run on the TCR CDR3. TCRdb used MiXCR to reprocess the multiplex PCR reads, holding one entry per CDR3 protein. The data show approximately 520,000 distinct CDR3 sequences, with about 20% seen just once and more than 25% held by the top ten.

The chain couples TRBV19 to TRBJ1-1, with no clear D. The specimen was blood. This TCR came from a man between 18 and 35 years old with Graves' hyperthyroidism. The CDR3 DNA is TGTGCCAGTAGTAACAGATATGAAGCTTTCTTT. This translates into CASSNRYEAFF.